This passage covers 9 T cell receptor beta chains from one sample sequenced in a study of blood T cell repertoires in COVID-19. The table came from immunoSEQ multiplex PCR; TCRdb's copy has only in-frame clones and leaves some out. The sample has about half a million clones; roughly 88% are singletons. The source material was peripheral blood. The receptor source for this set is a human donor in a cohort sampled during active COVID-19.

The chain combines TRBV5-1 with TRBJ1-5, with TRBD1 matching over 7 bases. With V trimmed by 4 bases and J by 2 bases, 6 bases remained unmatched. The CDR3 loop spans 15 amino acids. The germline CDR1 and CDR2 sequences are SGHRS and YFSETQ. Here the CDR3 DNA reads TGCGCCAGCAGCCCAGGGACAGAACGCAATCAGCCCCAGCATTTT. Encoded protein: CASSPGTERNQPQHF.

The rearrangement joins TRBV5-1 to TRBJ1-2, with 9 nucleotides matching TRBD1. The CDR3 consists of 18 residues. Per the germline V gene, CDR1 is SGHRS and CDR2 is YFSETQ. The V gene end was trimmed by 2 bases and the J gene end by 2 bases; junction bases not matched to a gene: 13. CDR3 DNA sequence: TGCGCCAGCAGCTTACGCCAGACGGGACAGGGCTCGAACTATGGCTACACCTTC. Encoded protein: CASSLRQTGQGSNYGYTF.

The gene calls are TRBV5-1 and TRBJ1-4, with 10 positions matching TRBD1. CDR3 length equals 17 residues. Germline CDR1 is SGHRS and CDR2 is YFSETQ. Unmatched junction bases numbered 9, after V lost 0 bases and J lost 7 bases. CDR3 protein: CASSLATFGTGAEKLFF. CDR3 sequence (DNA): TGCGCCAGCAGCTTGGCGACTTTTGGGACAGGGGCTGAAAAACTGTTTTTT.

The chain carries TRBV19 and TRBJ2-5, with a weak D call TRBD2 (6 bases). The CDR3 totals 14 residues. The V end lost 2 bases, the J end lost 4 bases, and 11 bases lay between the germline ends. CDR1 and CDR2 from the germline V gene are LNHDA and SQIVND (reference sequence). CDR3 nucleotide sequence: TGTGCCAGTAGTATATGGGGGGACGTAGAGACCCAGTACTTC. Its translation is CASSIWGDVETQYF.

The genes are TRBV12-3 or TRBV12-4 and TRBJ1-1; D uncertain. V lost 1 base and J lost 12, with 15 bases in between. CDR3 length: 13 amino acids. As DNA, the CDR3 is TGTGCCAGCAGTTTAGTTCCGGCGAGCGAACCTTTCTTT. Translation: CASSLVPASEPFF.

This clone was counted between two and nine times. V and J are TRBV11-2 and TRBJ1-5, with 7 bases lining up with TRBD1. V lost 4 bases to trimming and J lost 6 bases; unmatched junction nucleotides: 6. The CDR3 is 14 amino acids. Germline assignment: CDR1 SGHAT and CDR2 FQNNGV. CDR3 coding DNA: TGTGCCAGCAGCTCCGACAGGGTGGCTCAGCCCCAGCATTTT. Translating gives CASSSDRVAQPQHF.

The chain has TRBV4-1 and TRBJ2-1; 7 nucleotides line up with TRBD2. In germline, CDR1 is MGHRA, CDR2 YSYEKL. After removal of 4 bases from V and 6 bases from J, the junction contained 15 bases not matched to a gene. CDR3 length: 17 residues. CDR3 nucleotide sequence: TGCGCCAGCAGCCTCTGGGCCGGGCTAGCGGAGTCCAATGAGCAGTTCTTC. It codes for CASSLWAGLAESNEQFF.

The chain employs TRBV18 and TRBJ2-3; 9 nucleotides match TRBD1. V lost 3 bases, J lost 5 bases, and 3 bases stayed unmatched. The CDR3 length is 14 residues. Looked up from germline, CDR1 is KGHSH and CDR2 is LQKENI. CDR3 sequence (DNA): TGTGCCAGCTCACCGGGACAGGGAAAAGATACGCAGTATTTT. Its translation is CASSPGQGKDTQYF.

The chain couples TRBV5-1 to TRBJ1-2; D is undetermined. The germline gives CDR1 SGHRS, CDR2 YFSETQ. V lost 4 bases and J 8 bases, leaving 12 bases between the germline ends. The CDR3 runs to 12 residues. The CDR3 sequence is CASSARVGGYTF. In nucleotides, the CDR3 is TGCGCCAGCAGCGCGAGGGTCGGCGGCTACACCTTC.